This is a list of T cell receptor beta chains from one sample in a study of blood T cell repertoires in COVID-19. TCRdb keeps only in-frame clones here, not all; method: immunoSEQ multiplex PCR. The data hold some 270,000 clones, with approximately 85% observed a single time. The specimen sequenced was peripheral blood. The origin of the receptors is a woman of 80 years or more with COVID-19, enrolled during active disease. The conserved cysteine and the conserved F or W are not part of the CDR3 here. Each record gives: clone size, J gene, V gene, D gene, CDR3 protein. D genes are given only for firm matches. Clone sizes are given selectively: once, few, many, or a class where the clone is expanded.

clone size: -
J gene: TRBJ2-3
V gene: TRBV5-4
D gene: TRBD1
CDR3 protein: ASRQGQGADTQY

clone size: -
J gene: TRBJ2-6
V gene: TRBV7-9
D gene: -
CDR3 protein: ASSADSSGANVLT

clone size: -
J gene: TRBJ2-1
V gene: TRBV19
D gene: -
CDR3 protein: ASSSSGTLVNEQF

clone size: -
J gene: TRBJ2-1
V gene: TRBV5-1
D gene: TRBD1
CDR3 protein: ASSVGGDRGRHEQF

clone size: -
J gene: TRBJ2-7
V gene: TRBV18
D gene: -
CDR3 protein: ASSPEGTVGEQY

clone size: -
J gene: TRBJ2-7
V gene: TRBV5-4
D gene: -
CDR3 protein: ASSFYRGGEQY

clone size: -
J gene: TRBJ1-1
V gene: TRBV5-1
D gene: -
CDR3 protein: ASSLLLGGQTEAF

clone size: -
J gene: TRBJ1-3
V gene: TRBV28
D gene: -
CDR3 protein: ASSLIRSSGNTIY

clone size: -
J gene: TRBJ2-1
V gene: TRBV18
D gene: TRBD1
CDR3 protein: ASSPLLVAGTGYNEQF

clone size: -
J gene: TRBJ1-2
V gene: TRBV20-1
D gene: TRBD1
CDR3 protein: SAPGGFGYT

clone size: once
J gene: TRBJ2-3
V gene: TRBV5-1
D gene: -
CDR3 protein: ASSLDTYTDTQY

clone size: -
J gene: TRBJ1-6
V gene: TRBV9
D gene: TRBD1
CDR3 protein: ASSVEPAGGGGQGNSPLH

clone size: few
J gene: TRBJ1-5
V gene: TRBV21-1
D gene: -
CDR3 protein: ASSNRVLNQPQH

clone size: -
J gene: TRBJ1-1
V gene: TRBV2
D gene: -
CDR3 protein: ASSETQRVTEAF

clone size: -
J gene: TRBJ1-1
V gene: TRBV5-4
D gene: -
CDR3 protein: ASSPTQGLGNTEAF

clone size: once
J gene: TRBJ1-2
V gene: TRBV15
D gene: -
CDR3 protein: ATSRVGRGDSSYGYT

clone size: -
J gene: TRBJ1-6
V gene: TRBV27
D gene: TRBD1
CDR3 protein: ASSPTGQGSSPLH

clone size: -
J gene: TRBJ2-2
V gene: TRBV7-2
D gene: TRBD2
CDR3 protein: ASSLALTSGVTAITGELF

clone size: -
J gene: TRBJ1-2
V gene: TRBV12-3/TRBV12-4
D gene: -
CDR3 protein: ASSFELGRGYT

clone size: -
J gene: TRBJ2-2
V gene: TRBV3-1/TRBV3-2
D gene: TRBD1
CDR3 protein: ASSQVEGRTGTGELF

clone size: -
J gene: TRBJ1-1
V gene: TRBV6-5
D gene: TRBD1
CDR3 protein: ASSYDPTGVNTEAF

clone size: few
J gene: TRBJ1-2
V gene: TRBV6-2/TRBV6-3
D gene: TRBD1
CDR3 protein: ASSSGTVLGYT

clone size: -
J gene: TRBJ2-6
V gene: TRBV7-2
D gene: TRBD1
CDR3 protein: ASRQQGAYGANVLT

clone size: -
J gene: TRBJ1-2
V gene: TRBV7-3
D gene: -
CDR3 protein: ASSPPYRLSNYGYT

clone size: -
J gene: TRBJ2-3
V gene: TRBV5-1
D gene: TRBD2
CDR3 protein: ASSASPGGLHTDTQY

clone size: -
J gene: TRBJ2-1
V gene: TRBV28
D gene: -
CDR3 protein: ANYPRGYNEQF

clone size: -
J gene: TRBJ1-6
V gene: TRBV4-1
D gene: -
CDR3 protein: ASSQDRVNSYSPLH

clone size: -
J gene: TRBJ1-5
V gene: TRBV28
D gene: -
CDR3 protein: ASNKAGNQPQH

clone size: -
J gene: TRBJ2-7
V gene: TRBV5-1
D gene: TRBD1
CDR3 protein: ASSSTGASYEQY

clone size: -
J gene: TRBJ1-2
V gene: TRBV3-1/TRBV3-2
D gene: TRBD1
CDR3 protein: ASSRSETGGIYGYT

clone size: -
J gene: TRBJ1-2
V gene: TRBV4-3
D gene: -
CDR3 protein: ASSQDRVVHGYT

clone size: -
J gene: TRBJ1-1
V gene: TRBV21-1
D gene: -
CDR3 protein: ASSKCLGEGRTEAF

clone size: once
J gene: TRBJ1-6
V gene: TRBV6-6
D gene: TRBD1
CDR3 protein: ASSRDRGRESPLH

clone size: -
J gene: TRBJ2-4
V gene: TRBV7-9
D gene: -
CDR3 protein: ASRLTLQAGERADIQY

clone size: -
J gene: TRBJ2-1
V gene: TRBV5-4
D gene: -
CDR3 protein: ASSLPGGYEQF

clone size: -
J gene: TRBJ2-2
V gene: TRBV28
D gene: -
CDR3 protein: ASSFDRYTGELF

clone size: -
J gene: TRBJ1-6
V gene: TRBV27
D gene: TRBD1
CDR3 protein: ASSPDRASPLH

clone size: -
J gene: TRBJ1-1
V gene: TRBV3-1/TRBV3-2
D gene: -
CDR3 protein: ASSQDRGWGAF

clone size: -
J gene: TRBJ1-1
V gene: TRBV28
D gene: -
CDR3 protein: ASRPQGGHTEAF

clone size: -
J gene: TRBJ1-5
V gene: TRBV9
D gene: -
CDR3 protein: ASSLGPSGGNQPQH

clone size: -
J gene: TRBJ2-3
V gene: TRBV5-1
D gene: -
CDR3 protein: ASSHRDLADTQY

clone size: -
J gene: TRBJ2-5
V gene: TRBV7-9
D gene: TRBD2
CDR3 protein: ASSSGLAAMTQY

clone size: -
J gene: TRBJ1-1
V gene: TRBV7-8
D gene: TRBD1
CDR3 protein: ASSLADRGYRAF

clone size: -
J gene: TRBJ1-5
V gene: TRBV20-1
D gene: -
CDR3 protein: SASRGPVNQPQH

clone size: -
J gene: TRBJ1-4
V gene: TRBV5-4
D gene: -
CDR3 protein: ASSPGGGTNEKLF

clone size: -
J gene: TRBJ2-5
V gene: TRBV5-8
D gene: -
CDR3 protein: ASSFWGLETQY

clone size: -
J gene: TRBJ2-6
V gene: TRBV3-1/TRBV3-2
D gene: -
CDR3 protein: ASSPISGANVLT

clone size: -
J gene: TRBJ2-1
V gene: TRBV5-1
D gene: TRBD1
CDR3 protein: ASSVTGDTYNEQF